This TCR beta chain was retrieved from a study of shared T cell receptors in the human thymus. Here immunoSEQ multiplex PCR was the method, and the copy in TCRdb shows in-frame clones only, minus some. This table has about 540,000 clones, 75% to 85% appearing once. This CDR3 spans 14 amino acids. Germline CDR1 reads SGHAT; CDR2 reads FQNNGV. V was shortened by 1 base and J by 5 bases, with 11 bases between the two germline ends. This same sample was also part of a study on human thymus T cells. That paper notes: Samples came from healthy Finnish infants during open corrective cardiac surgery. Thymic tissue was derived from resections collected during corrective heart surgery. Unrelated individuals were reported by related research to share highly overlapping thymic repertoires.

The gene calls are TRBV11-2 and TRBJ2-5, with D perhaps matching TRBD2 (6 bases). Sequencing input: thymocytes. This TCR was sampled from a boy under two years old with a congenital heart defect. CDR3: CASSLVGGEETQYF. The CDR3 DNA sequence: TGTGCCAGCAGCTTAGTGGGGGGTGAGGAGACCCAGTACTTC.